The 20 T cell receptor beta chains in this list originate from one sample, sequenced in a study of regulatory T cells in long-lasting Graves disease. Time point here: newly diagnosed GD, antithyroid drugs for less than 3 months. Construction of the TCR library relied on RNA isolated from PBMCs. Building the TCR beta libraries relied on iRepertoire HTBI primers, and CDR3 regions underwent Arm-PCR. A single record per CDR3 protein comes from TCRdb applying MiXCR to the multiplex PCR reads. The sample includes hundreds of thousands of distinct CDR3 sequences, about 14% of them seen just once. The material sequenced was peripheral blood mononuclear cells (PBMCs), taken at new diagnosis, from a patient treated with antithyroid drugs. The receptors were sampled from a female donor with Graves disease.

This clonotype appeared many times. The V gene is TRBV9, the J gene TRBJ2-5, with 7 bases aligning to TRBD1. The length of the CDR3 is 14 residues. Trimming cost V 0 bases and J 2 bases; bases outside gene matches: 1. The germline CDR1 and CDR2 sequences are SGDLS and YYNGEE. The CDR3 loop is CASSVAGQQETQYF. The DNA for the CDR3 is TGTGCCAGCAGCGTAGCGGGACAGCAAGAGACCCAGTACTTC.

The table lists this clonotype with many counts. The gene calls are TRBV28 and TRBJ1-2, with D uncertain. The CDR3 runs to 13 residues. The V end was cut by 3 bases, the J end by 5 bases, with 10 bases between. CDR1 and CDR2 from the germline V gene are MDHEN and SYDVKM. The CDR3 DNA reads TGTGCCAGCAGTTTGTACCAGACATATGGCTACACCTTC. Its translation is CASSLYQTYGYTF.

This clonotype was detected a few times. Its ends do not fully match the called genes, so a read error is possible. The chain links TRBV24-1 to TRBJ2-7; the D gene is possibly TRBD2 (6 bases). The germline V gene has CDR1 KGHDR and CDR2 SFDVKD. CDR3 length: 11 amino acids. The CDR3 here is CAASAGNEQYF. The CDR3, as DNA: TGTGCCGCCAGTGCGGGGAACGAGCAGTACTTC.

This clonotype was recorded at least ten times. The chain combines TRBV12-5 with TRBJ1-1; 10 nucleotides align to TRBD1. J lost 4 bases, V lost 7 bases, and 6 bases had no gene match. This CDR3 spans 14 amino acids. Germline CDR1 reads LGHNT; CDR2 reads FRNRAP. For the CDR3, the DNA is TGTGCTAGTGCCATGGGACAGGGGCGCACTGAAGCTTTCTTT. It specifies CASAMGQGRTEAFF.

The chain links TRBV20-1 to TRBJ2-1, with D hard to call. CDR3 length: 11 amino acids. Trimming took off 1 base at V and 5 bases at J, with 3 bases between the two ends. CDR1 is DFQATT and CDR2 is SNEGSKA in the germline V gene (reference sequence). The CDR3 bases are TGCAGTGCTAGAGCGGACAATGAGCAGTTCTTC. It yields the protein CSARADNEQFF.

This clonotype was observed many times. CDR3 region: CASSPLQGSAYEQYF. The CDR3 DNA follows: TGTGCCAGCAGCCCATTACAGGGGTCGGCTTACGAGCAGTACTTC. The V and J genes are TRBV11-2 and TRBJ2-7; TRBD1 agrees at 7 bases. The CDR3 consists of 15 residues. Per the germline V gene, CDR1 is SGHAT and CDR2 is FQNNGV. The V segment lost 5 bases and the J segment 4 bases; nucleotides outside the gene matches: 11.

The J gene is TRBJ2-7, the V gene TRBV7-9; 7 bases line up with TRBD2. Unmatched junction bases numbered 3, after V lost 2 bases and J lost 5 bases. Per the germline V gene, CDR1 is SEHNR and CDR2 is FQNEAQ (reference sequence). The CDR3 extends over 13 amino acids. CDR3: CASSLPTSDEQYF. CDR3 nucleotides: TGTGCCAGCAGCTTACCAACTAGCGACGAGCAGTACTTC.

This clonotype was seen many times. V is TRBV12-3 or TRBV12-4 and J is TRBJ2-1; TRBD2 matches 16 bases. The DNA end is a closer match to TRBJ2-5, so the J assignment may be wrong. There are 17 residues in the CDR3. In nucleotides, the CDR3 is TGTGCCAGCACCCCCGGGACTAGCGGGGGGGCCTCGGAGACCCAGTACTTC. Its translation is CASTPGTSGGASETQYF.

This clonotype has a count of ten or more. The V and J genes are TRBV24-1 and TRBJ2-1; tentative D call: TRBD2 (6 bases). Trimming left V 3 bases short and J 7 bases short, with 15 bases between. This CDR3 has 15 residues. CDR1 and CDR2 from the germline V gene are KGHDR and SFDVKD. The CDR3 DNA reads TGTGCCACCAGTGATGCGCGACTAGTTTGGAATGAGCAGTTCTTC. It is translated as CATSDARLVWNEQFF.

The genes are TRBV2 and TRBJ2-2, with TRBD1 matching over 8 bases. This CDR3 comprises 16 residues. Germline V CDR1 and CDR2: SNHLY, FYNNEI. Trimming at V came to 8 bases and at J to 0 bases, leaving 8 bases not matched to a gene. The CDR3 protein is CASSKDRDANTGELFF. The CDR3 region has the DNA TGTGCCAGCTCCAAGGACAGGGACGCGAACACCGGGGAGCTGTTTTTT.

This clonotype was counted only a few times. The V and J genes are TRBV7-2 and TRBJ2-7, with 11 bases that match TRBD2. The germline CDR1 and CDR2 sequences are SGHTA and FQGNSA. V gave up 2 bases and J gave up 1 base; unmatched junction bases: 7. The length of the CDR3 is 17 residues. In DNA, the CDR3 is TGTGCCAGCAGCTTACAGGAGGGGACTAGCGGATCCTACGAGCAGTACTTC. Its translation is CASSLQEGTSGSYEQYF.

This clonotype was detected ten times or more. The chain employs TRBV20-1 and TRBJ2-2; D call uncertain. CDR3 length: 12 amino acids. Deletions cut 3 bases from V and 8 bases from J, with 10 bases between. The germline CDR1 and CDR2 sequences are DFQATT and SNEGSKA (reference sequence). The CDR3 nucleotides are TGCAGTGCTAGGACCCCTGTGGGGGAGCTGTTTTTT. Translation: CSARTPVGELFF.

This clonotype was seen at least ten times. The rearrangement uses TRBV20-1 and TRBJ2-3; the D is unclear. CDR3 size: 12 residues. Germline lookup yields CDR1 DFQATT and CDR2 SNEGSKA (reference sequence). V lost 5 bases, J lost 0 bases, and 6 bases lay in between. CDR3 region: CSAHVSTDTQYF. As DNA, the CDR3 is TGCAGTGCTCACGTAAGCACAGATACGCAGTATTTT.

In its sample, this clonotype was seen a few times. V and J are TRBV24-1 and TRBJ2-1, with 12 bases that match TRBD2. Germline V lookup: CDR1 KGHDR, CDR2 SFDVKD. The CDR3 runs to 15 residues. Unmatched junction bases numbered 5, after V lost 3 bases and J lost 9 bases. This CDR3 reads CATSDMPGLAGEQFF. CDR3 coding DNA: TGTGCCACCAGTGATATGCCGGGACTAGCGGGTGAGCAGTTCTTC.

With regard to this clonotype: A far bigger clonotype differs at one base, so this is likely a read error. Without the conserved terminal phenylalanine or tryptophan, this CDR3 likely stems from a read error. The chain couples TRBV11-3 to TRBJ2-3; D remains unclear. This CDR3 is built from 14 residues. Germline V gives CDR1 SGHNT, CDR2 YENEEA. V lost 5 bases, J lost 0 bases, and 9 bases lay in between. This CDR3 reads CASSHGRSTDTQYL. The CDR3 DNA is TGTGCCAGCAGCCATGGCAGAAGCACAGATACGCAGTATCTT.

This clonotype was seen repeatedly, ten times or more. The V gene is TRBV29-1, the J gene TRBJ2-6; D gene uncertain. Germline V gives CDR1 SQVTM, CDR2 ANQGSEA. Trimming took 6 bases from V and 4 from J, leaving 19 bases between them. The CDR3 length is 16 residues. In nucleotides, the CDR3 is TGCAGCGTCGTCCTCACCGTCCCCGCGGGGGCCAACGTCCTGACTTTC. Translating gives CSVVLTVPAGANVLTF.

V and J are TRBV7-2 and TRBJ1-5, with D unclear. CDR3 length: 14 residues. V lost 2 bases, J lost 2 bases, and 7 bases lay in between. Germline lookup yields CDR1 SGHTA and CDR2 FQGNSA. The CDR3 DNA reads TGTGCCAGCAGCTTAATTGAGGGCAATCAGCCCCAGCATTTT. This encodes CASSLIEGNQPQHF.

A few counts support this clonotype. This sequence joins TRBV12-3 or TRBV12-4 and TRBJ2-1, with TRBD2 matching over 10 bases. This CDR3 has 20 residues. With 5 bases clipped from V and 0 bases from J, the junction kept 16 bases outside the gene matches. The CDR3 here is CASSPLPHQSGRASYNEQFF. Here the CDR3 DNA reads TGTGCCAGCAGTCCCCTTCCCCACCAAAGCGGGAGGGCCTCCTACAATGAGCAGTTCTTC.

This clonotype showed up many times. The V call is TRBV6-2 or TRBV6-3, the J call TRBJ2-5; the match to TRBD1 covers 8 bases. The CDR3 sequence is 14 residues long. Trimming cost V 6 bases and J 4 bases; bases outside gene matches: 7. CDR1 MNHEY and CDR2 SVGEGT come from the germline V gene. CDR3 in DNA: TGTGCCAGCAGGCAAACAGGGGGGCCAGAGACCCAGTACTTC. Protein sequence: CASRQTGGPETQYF.

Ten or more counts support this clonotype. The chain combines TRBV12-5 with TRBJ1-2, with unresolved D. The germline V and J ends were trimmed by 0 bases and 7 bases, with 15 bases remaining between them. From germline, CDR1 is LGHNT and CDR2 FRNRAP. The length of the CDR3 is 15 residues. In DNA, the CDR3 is TGTGCTAGTGGTTTGGTACCGGGCCCCACGGGTGGCTACACCTTC. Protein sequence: CASGLVPGPTGGYTF.